This T cell receptor beta chain came from a study of T-cell reconstitution after alpha-beta-depleted transplantation in children. General study findings and limits: Once a year had passed after transplant, T-cell counts and diversity came mostly from newly produced T cells. Several hundred expanded graft clones reportedly were the source of alpha-beta T cells about two months after transplant.

The CDR3 covers 19 residues. The J segment lost 1 base and the V segment lost 3 bases, leaving 15 bases of the junction unmatched. Germline assignment: CDR1 DFQATT and CDR2 SNEGSKA (reference sequence). This clonotype was detected only a few times. What it binds is unknown. TCRbeta library preparation incorporated unique molecular identifiers. Via MiXCR, TCRdb re-called the PCR reads, giving one row per CDR3 protein. The sample lists fewer than 700,000 distinct CDR3 sequences, approximately 12% seen once, with around 2% in the top ten. Material: PBMCs, mostly from graft donor cells, obtained 360 days after TCRalphabeta/CD19-depleted stem cell transplant. The J gene is TRBJ2-1, the V gene TRBV20-1; 10 positions agree with TRBD2. The TCR sequence derives from a male patient between 10 and 17 years old who had a stem cell transplant for acute myeloid leukemia, so the T cells may come from the graft donor. This chain's CDR3 is CSARASLAGAPLSYNEQFF. CDR3 sequence (DNA): TGCAGTGCTAGGGCCTCCCTAGCGGGAGCTCCCCTTTCCTACAATGAGCAGTTCTTC.